This T cell receptor (beta chain) stems from a study of OX40 agonist ivuxolimab in advanced cancers. Study as a whole: Every 2 weeks, patients received ivuxolimab intravenously, dosed at 0.01 to 10 mg/kg.

Measured with immunoSEQ multiplex PCR; TCRdb has only the in-frame clones, and not every one. There are around 3,700 clones in the sample; roughly 79% occur only once, and almost 40% lies in the top ten. As regards this clone: Its specificity is not known.

Study outcomes and limitations: Fewer expanded clones were found on average in CD4+ than in CD8+ T cells. Partial responders at 0.1-3.0 mg/kg showed near-lowest clonal expansion.

After removal of 9 bases from V and 4 bases from J, the junction contained 8 bases not matched to a gene. The CDR3 totals 13 residues. In germline, CDR1 is ENHRY, CDR2 SYGVKD. The chain recombines TRBV10-3 with TRBJ1-1, with 7 nucleotides matching TRBD1. The origin of this receptor is an adult with an advanced solid tumor such as melanoma, head and neck, liver or kidney cancer. The input for sequencing was CD4+ or CD8+ T cells sorted from blood, taken in a trial of the OX40 agonist ivuxolimab. CDR3 coding DNA: TGTGCCATTACCGGGACAGCGGGCACTGAAGCTTTCTTT. It codes for CAITGTAGTEAFF.